The T cell receptor (beta chain) under discussion was sequenced for a study of T cells in localized non-small cell lung cancer. Study-wide findings and caveats: Turning up in adjacent lung were a median roughly 62 of the top 100 tumor clones. The study linked higher blood T cell density to longer overall survival.

Comments on this clone: Antigen unknown.

Germline assignment: CDR1 MNHNY and CDR2 SVGAGI (reference sequence). The CDR3 runs to 16 residues. The ends were cut back, 2 bases at V and 5 bases at J, with 19 bases in the middle. Clones were sequenced by immunoSEQ multiplex PCR, and TCRdb holds only the in-frame ones, with some missing. This sample has 10,000 to 15,000 clones, with about 86% found just once. J is TRBJ2-7 and V is TRBV6-6, with D possibly TRBD2 on 6 matching bases. The material sequenced was peripheral blood, taken before any cancer treatment. This TCR came from a male donor aged 60 or over with stage III lung adenocarcinoma. The CDR3 DNA sequence: TGTGCCAGCAGTTACCGCGGCGGAGGGCCCCAGAACGAGCAGTACTTC. It is translated as CASSYRGGGPQNEQYF.